The 13 T cell receptor beta chains listed next were all sequenced from one sample in a study of CD8 T cells in ankylosing spondylitis. TCRdb processed the 5' RACE reads anew with MiXCR; each CDR3 protein has one entry. The table records 250,000 or so distinct CDR3 sequences, around 25% of them present only once. The sample consisted of blood, either unsorted or a sorted T cell fraction (not recorded which). These receptors all stem from a male donor with ankylosing spondylitis or in good health (not recorded which).

This clonotype appeared a few times. The V and J genes are TRBV11-2 and TRBJ1-3, with 9 bases identical to TRBD1. Germline values: CDR1 SGHAT, CDR2 FQNNGV. The CDR3 loop spans 16 amino acids. The junction had 5 bases not matched to a gene; V was cut back by 5 bases and J by 0 bases. In DNA form, the CDR3 reads TGTGCCAGCAGCAGACAGGGGGGGATCTCTGGAAACACCATATATTTT. Encoded protein: CASSRQGGISGNTIYF.

The genes are TRBV25-1 and TRBJ2-7; D is unresolved. Germline V lookup: CDR1 MGHDK, CDR2 SYGVNS. The CDR3 loop spans 11 amino acids. V lost 7 bases and J 3 bases, leaving 7 bases between the germline ends. For the CDR3, the DNA is TGTGCCAGCACTGGCGTCTACGAGCAGTACTTC. It yields the protein CASTGVYEQYF.

This clonotype showed up many times. The chain is built from TRBV20-1 and TRBJ2-7; 7 nucleotides align to TRBD1. Germline V gene sequence: CDR1 DFQATT, CDR2 SNEGSKA (reference sequence). V lost 1 base and J lost 2; bases outside the gene matches: 5. This CDR3 is built from 14 residues. The CDR3 reads CSARARDRAYEQYF. The CDR3 DNA sequence: TGCAGTGCTAGAGCCCGGGACAGAGCCTACGAGCAGTACTTC.

This clonotype was recorded many times. J is TRBJ2-1 and V is TRBV7-9, with unresolved D. CDR1 SEHNR and CDR2 FQNEAQ come from the germline V gene (reference sequence). The CDR3 is 14 residues long. V lost 5 bases, J lost 8 bases, and 16 bases lay in between. CDR3 coding DNA: TGTGCCAGCAGCCCGAGACGTAATAGGCATGAGCAGTTCTTC. Encoded protein: CASSPRRNRHEQFF.

The chain couples TRBV3-1 to TRBJ2-1; no clear D gene. The V gene lost 0 bases and the J gene lost 6 bases, with 6 bases spanning the gap. The CDR3 contains 13 residues. CDR1 and CDR2 from the germline V gene are LGHDT and YNNKEL (reference sequence). The CDR3 is CASSQEGINEQFF. The CDR3 coding sequence is TGTGCCAGCAGCCAAGAAGGTATCAATGAGCAGTTCTTC.

In its sample, this clonotype was seen many times. The genes are TRBV20-1 and TRBJ1-2; 10 bases are a match to TRBD1. V was clipped by 3 bases and J by 0 bases; unmatched bases: 1. The V gene's germline CDR1 is DFQATT and CDR2 SNEGSKA (reference sequence). This CDR3 has 14 amino acids. CDR3 DNA sequence: TGCAGTGCTAGGGACAGGGGGGCTAACTATGGCTACACCTTC. It specifies CSARDRGANYGYTF.

The rearrangement joins TRBV20-1 to TRBJ1-6; D call uncertain. The V and J ends lost 3 bases and 6 bases respectively, with 9 bases between them. From germline, CDR1 is DFQATT and CDR2 SNEGSKA (reference sequence). The CDR3 spans 13 residues. CDR3 bases: TGCAGTGCTAGCGGCGGCCTTAATTCACCCCTCCACTTT. Translation: CSASGGLNSPLHF.

V usage is TRBV12-3 or TRBV12-4 and J usage is TRBJ1-2; D possibly corresponds to TRBD1 (5 bases). The CDR3 consists of 12 residues. V was shortened by 3 bases and J by 8 bases, with 10 bases between the two germline ends. The CDR3 DNA is TGTGCCAGCAGTTTCGGAAGGGACGGCTACACCTTC. It is translated as CASSFGRDGYTF.

This clonotype was recorded a few times. The chain joins TRBV6-1 to TRBJ1-2; the D gene is possibly TRBD1 (5 bases). Germline V lookup: CDR1 MNHNS, CDR2 SASEGT. V lost 6 bases and J 3 bases, leaving 14 bases between the germline ends. This CDR3 comprises 14 residues. CDR3 sequence reads: CASRRRGVDYGYTF. CDR3 nucleotides: TGTGCCAGCAGGCGTAGAGGGGTGGACTATGGCTACACCTTC.

The V gene is TRBV4-2, the J gene TRBJ2-2, with 9 nucleotides matching TRBD1. Germline CDR1 is LGHNA and CDR2 is YNFKEQ. The junction had 2 bases not matched to a gene; V was cut back by 0 bases and J by 0 bases. The CDR3 consists of 17 residues. The chain's CDR3 is CASSQDRTGANTGELFF. In nucleotides, the CDR3 is TGTGCCAGCAGCCAAGATAGGACAGGGGCGAACACCGGGGAGCTGTTTTTT.

This clonotype was picked up many times. The CDR3 DNA is TGCAGTGCTGGCCCCAGAGATTGGTTTGCGCAGTACTTC. Its protein is CSAGPRDWFAQYF. V gene TRBV20-1 combines with J gene TRBJ2-7; no clear D. The CDR3 loop spans 13 amino acids. CDR1 and CDR2 (germline): DFQATT, SNEGSKA (reference sequence). Trimming stripped 5 bases from V and 9 bases from J, with 20 bases between.

This clonotype occurred a few times. The chain uses TRBV12-3 or TRBV12-4 and TRBJ2-3; D is uncertain. With 6 bases removed from V and 5 bases from J, the gap between germline ends came to 12 bases. The CDR3 extends over 13 amino acids. Here the CDR3 DNA reads TGTGCCAGCAGGCCGTTGGGAATAGATACGCAGTATTTT. Translating gives CASRPLGIDTQYF.

This clonotype occurred a few times. V and J are TRBV24-1 and TRBJ2-1; no definite D call. V was trimmed by 0 bases and J by 8 bases, leaving 4 bases between them. The germline V gene has CDR1 KGHDR and CDR2 SFDVKD. The CDR3 covers 12 residues. CDR3 sequence: CATSDLRHEQFF. CDR3 nucleotides: TGTGCCACCAGTGATTTGCGTCATGAGCAGTTCTTC.